Listed here are 30 T cell receptor beta chains from one sample, sequenced in a study of glioma-infiltrating T cells. The iRepertoire nested amplicon-rescue multiplex PCR amplified TCR alpha and beta CDR3s from RNA. TCRdb reprocessed the multiplex PCR reads with MiXCR, giving one entry per CDR3 protein. The sample has some 130,000 distinct CDR3 sequences; about 22% are singletons. The sample was glioma tissue, nonneoplastic brain tissue, or PBMCs (not recorded which). These receptors originate from a human donor with low-grade glioma or glioblastoma, undergoing nonglioma brain surgery, or in good health (not recorded which).

The sample holds many counts of this clonotype. The chain couples TRBV20-1 to TRBJ2-5; 7 bases align to TRBD2. This CDR3 is built from 13 residues. J lost 1 base, V lost 3 bases, and 2 bases had no gene match. Germline loops: CDR1 DFQATT, CDR2 SNEGSKA (reference sequence). The CDR3 nucleotides are TGCAGTGCTAGGGGGACTATCCAAGAGACCCAGTACTTC. This translates into CSARGTIQETQYF.

This clonotype has more than one count but fewer than ten. The gene calls are TRBV2 and TRBJ1-5, with a possible D match to TRBD1 (5 bases). The CDR3 is 15 amino acids. Germline V gene sequence: CDR1 SNHLY, CDR2 FYNNEI. Trimming pared 7 bases from V and 0 bases from J, leaving 13 bases between. The DNA for the CDR3 is TGTGCCAGCACTGATCGGGGGTATAGCAATCAGCCCCAGCATTTT. Translation: CASTDRGYSNQPQHF. Drawing the rest from reference TRBV2 and TRBJ1-5, the complete variable domain is EPEVTQTPSHQVTQMGQEVILRCVPISNHLYFYWYRQILGQKVEFLVSFYNNEISEKSEIFDDQFSVERPDGSNFTLKIRSTKLEDSAMYFCASTDRGYSNQPQHFGDGTRLSIL.

This clonotype came up a few times. The chain is built from TRBV7-6 and TRBJ2-1; no definite D call. V lost 6 bases and J 4 bases, leaving 10 bases between the germline ends. This CDR3 has 13 residues. CDR1 is SGHVS and CDR2 is FNYEAQ in the germline V gene. CDR3 DNA sequence: TGTGCCAGCAGGTCTACAAGTTACAATGAGCAGTTCTTC. This sequence encodes CASRSTSYNEQFF. The full variable domain, its missing parts supplied by reference TRBV7-6 and TRBJ2-1, is GAGVSQSPRYKVTKRGQDVALRCDPISGHVSLYWYRQALGQGPEFLTYFNYEAQQDKSGLPNDRFSAERPEGSISTLTIQRTEQRDSAMYRCASRSTSYNEQFFGPGTRLTVL.

This clonotype has just a few counts. CDR3 residues: CASSLAPIDTGELFF. The CDR3 bases are TGTGCCAGCAGCCTGGCCCCGATTGACACCGGGGAGCTGTTTTTT. The chain employs TRBV5-5 and TRBJ2-2, with D unresolved. The CDR3 covers 15 residues. V lost 4 bases and J 3 bases, leaving 13 bases between the germline ends. Germline V CDR1 and CDR2: SGHKS, YYEKEE (reference sequence).

The genes are TRBV7-9 and TRBJ2-1; tentatively, D is TRBD1 (6 bases). This CDR3 is 17 amino acids long. CDR1 is SEHNR, CDR2 FQNEAQ, per germline (reference sequence). Trimming took off 4 bases at V and 7 bases at J, with 23 bases between the two ends. CDR3 in DNA: TGTGCCAGCAGCTCACAACGGTGGGAGACAGGCGAAAATGAGCAGTTCTTC. Protein: CASSSQRWETGENEQFF.

On this clonotype: One end of the junction is discordant with germline, which a read error may explain. The V gene is TRBV18, the J gene TRBJ1-4; TRBD1 is a possible D gene (5 bases). CDR3 length: 17 amino acids. The germline CDR1 and CDR2 sequences are KGHSH and LQKENI. The CDR3 spells CASSRDGARLASEKLFF. The CDR3 coding sequence is TGTGCAAGCTCCCGGGACGGGGCCCGGCTTGCGAGTGAAAAACTGTTTTTT.

In this sample, this clonotype turned up a few times. V and J are TRBV28 and TRBJ1-3; tentative D call: TRBD1 (5 bases). The V gene lost 2 bases and the J gene lost 1 base, with 12 bases spanning the gap. Germline V gene data show CDR1 as MDHEN and CDR2 as SYDVKM. CDR3 length equals 16 residues. CDR3 DNA sequence: TGTGCCAGCAGTTTAAGACAGCTTTATTCTGGAAACACCATATATTTT. Residues: CASSLRQLYSGNTIYF.

The V gene is TRBV7-2, the J gene TRBJ1-3; D call uncertain. Germline V gives CDR1 SGHTA, CDR2 FQGNSA. This CDR3 has 20 residues. V lost 5 bases and J lost 2, with 28 bases in between. The CDR3 sequence: CASSATLWGGPSSPGNTIYF. The CDR3 DNA sequence: TGTGCCAGCAGCGCTACCCTATGGGGAGGGCCCTCGAGCCCTGGAAACACCATATATTTT.

This clonotype was observed at least ten times. The chain employs TRBV15 and TRBJ1-1; 10 positions match TRBD1. The V segment lost 1 base and the J segment 4 bases; nucleotides outside the gene matches: 3. Germline-derived CDR1 and CDR2 are LNHNV and YYDKDF (reference sequence). CDR3 length: 15 amino acids. CDR3: CATSRGGTGATEAFF. CDR3 coding DNA: TGTGCCACCAGCAGAGGTGGGACAGGGGCCACTGAAGCTTTCTTT.

This clonotype has at least ten counts. The chain combines TRBV6-6 with TRBJ2-1; D possibly uses TRBD1 or TRBD2 (6 bases each). Germline V gene lookup returns CDR1 MNHNY and CDR2 SVGAGI (reference sequence). The germline V and J ends were trimmed by 0 bases and 1 base, with 10 bases remaining between them. CDR3 length: 16 amino acids. CDR3 loop: CASSYSGGSSYNEQFF. The DNA for the CDR3 is TGTGCCAGCAGTTACTCGGGGGGCTCGTCCTACAATGAGCAGTTCTTC.

This chain joins TRBV7-8 and TRBJ2-3; 7 bases map to TRBD2. This CDR3 is built from 13 residues. V lost 11 bases and J lost 4; bases outside the gene matches: 9. The germline V gene encodes CDR1 SGHVS and CDR2 FQNEAQ. The CDR3 sequence: CAVGGGNPDTQYF. The CDR3 DNA is TGTGCCGTGGGGGGGGGGAACCCAGATACGCAGTATTTT.

In its sample, this clonotype was seen many times. The chain joins TRBV6-1 to TRBJ2-7, with TRBD2 as a possible D gene (5 bases). V gave up 6 bases and J gave up 7 bases, with 13 bases separating them. CDR3 length: 12 amino acids. CDR1 and CDR2 (germline): MNHNS, SASEGT. The CDR3 reads CASRTPEGEQYV. Here the CDR3 DNA reads TGTGCCAGCAGAACCCCAGAGGGAGAGCAGTACGTC.

The chain carries TRBV20-1 and TRBJ1-1; 7 bases agree with TRBD1. V lost 6 bases and J lost 0; bases outside the gene matches: 13. This CDR3 spans 16 amino acids. Germline CDR1 DFQATT, CDR2 SNEGSKA (reference sequence). The CDR3 region is CSAPDGQAFMNTEAFF. Written as DNA, the CDR3 is TGCAGTGCCCCAGACGGACAGGCTTTTATGAACACTGAAGCTTTCTTT.

This chain connects TRBV4-1 to TRBJ1-1; a possible D gene is TRBD1 (6 bases). Trimming removed 0 bases at V and 6 bases at J, with 23 bases between. The CDR3 spans 18 residues. Looked up from germline, CDR1 is MGHRA and CDR2 is YSYEKL. CDR3 loop: CASSQERTQGWGGAEAFF. Here the CDR3 DNA reads TGCGCCAGCAGCCAAGAAAGGACGCAGGGGTGGGGCGGCGCTGAAGCTTTCTTT.

This clonotype was detected ten times or more. V usage is TRBV29-1 and J usage is TRBJ2-1, with D unclear. CDR1 and CDR2 (germline): SQVTM, ANQGSEA. V lost 0 bases and J lost 9, with 15 bases in between. The CDR3 contains 14 residues. CDR3 sequence: CSVEEALIFGEQFF. The CDR3 coding sequence is TGCAGCGTTGAAGAGGCCCTAATTTTTGGTGAGCAGTTCTTC.

The J gene is TRBJ2-2, the V gene TRBV20-1; TRBD1 aligns across 7 bases. V lost 5 bases, J lost 3 bases, and 12 bases stayed unmatched. CDR1 and CDR2 from the germline V gene are DFQATT and SNEGSKA (reference sequence). This CDR3 has 16 amino acids. CDR3 sequence: CSAAGQVGLHTGELFF. CDR3 nucleotides: TGCAGTGCTGCAGGACAGGTAGGTCTGCACACCGGGGAGCTGTTTTTT.

The genes are TRBV7-2 and TRBJ1-4; no definite D call. The CDR3 has 14 residues. Trimming removed 4 bases at V and 0 bases at J, with 6 bases between. Germline assignment: CDR1 SGHTA and CDR2 FQGNSA. CDR3 amino acids: CASSSQATNEKLFF. Written as DNA, the CDR3 is TGTGCCAGCAGCTCACAAGCAACTAATGAAAAACTGTTTTTT.

The chain employs TRBV27 and TRBJ2-4, with 8 bases matching TRBD2. Per the germline V gene, CDR1 is MNHEY and CDR2 is SMNVEV (reference sequence). The CDR3 has 13 residues. The J segment lost 8 bases and the V segment lost 5 bases, leaving 5 bases of the junction unmatched. The CDR3 DNA reads TGTGCCAGCAGTCGGGGGGGCGTGGACATTCAGTACTTC. This encodes CASSRGGVDIQYF.

This chain connects TRBV10-3 to TRBJ2-7; 12 positions agree with TRBD1. This CDR3 contains 13 residues. After removal of 8 bases from V and 6 bases from J, the junction contained 5 bases not matched to a gene. Germline-derived CDR1 and CDR2 are ENHRY and SYGVKD. The CDR3 sequence is CAIGTGGFGEQYV. The CDR3 region has the DNA TGTGCCATCGGGACAGGGGGCTTTGGCGAGCAGTACGTC.

Remarks on this clonotype: Given the absence of the conserved phenylalanine or tryptophan at the CDR3 end, a read error is likely. The gene calls are TRBV7-2 and TRBJ1-6; tentatively, D is TRBD1 (6 bases). The length of the CDR3 is 15 residues. The V end was cut by 6 bases, the J end by 10 bases, with 19 bases between. Germline lookup yields CDR1 SGHTA and CDR2 FQGNSA. For the CDR3, the DNA is TGTGCCAGCAGATTTACGACAGGCCCGGGGTCACCCCTCCACTCT. It codes for CASRFTTGPGSPLHS.

This clonotype was recorded a few times. The chain couples TRBV12-3 or TRBV12-4 to TRBJ1-5, with D perhaps matching TRBD1 (6 bases). Deletions cut 0 bases from V and 3 bases from J, with 12 bases between. There are 16 residues in the CDR3. CDR3 in DNA: TGTGCCAGCAGTTTAGCGACAGGTATTTCCAATCAGCCCCAGCATTTT. Translation: CASSLATGISNQPQHF.

Comment on this clonotype: The junction departs from germline at one end; a sequencing error may be responsible. The chain joins TRBV2 to TRBJ2-1, with TRBD1 as a possible D gene (5 bases). Germline-derived CDR1 and CDR2 are SNHLY and FYNNEI. CDR3 length equals 13 residues. CDR3 nucleotides: TGTGTCAGCAGTGCTACAGGATACAATGAGCAGTTCTTC. This sequence encodes CVSSATGYNEQFF.

This clonotype was counted only a few times. The chain is built from TRBV19 and TRBJ2-3, with D hard to call. Germline V gene data show CDR1 as LNHDA and CDR2 as SQIVND (reference sequence). The CDR3 is 16 residues long. V dropped 4 bases and J dropped 4 bases, with 18 bases sitting between them. Here the CDR3 DNA reads TGTGCCAGTAGTAACTATGCACGTAGGGTGGCAGATACGCAGTATTTT. As protein: CASSNYARRVADTQYF. The full variable domain, its missing parts supplied by reference TRBV19 and TRBJ2-3, is DGGITQSPKYLFRKEGQNVTLSCEQNLNHDAMYWYRQDPGQGLRLIYYSQIVNDFQKGDIAEGYSVSREKKESFPLTVTSAQKNPTAFYLCASSNYARRVADTQYFGPGTRLTVL.

This clonotype was found many times. The chain recombines TRBV28 with TRBJ1-1; TRBD1 is a possible D gene (5 bases). The CDR3 has 14 amino acids. From germline, CDR1 is MDHEN and CDR2 SYDVKM. V was pared by 4 bases and J by 2 bases, with 11 bases between. The CDR3 region has the DNA TGTGCCAGCAGTTGGGGGTTCTCCAACACTGAAGCTTTCTTT. This translates into CASSWGFSNTEAFF.

Remarks on this clonotype: A much larger clone lies a single base off, so this may be a read error. The chain carries TRBV6-2 or TRBV6-3 and TRBJ2-1, with 7 nucleotides matching TRBD1. Germline V CDR1 and CDR2: MNHEY, SVGEGT. V was pared by 6 bases and J by 0 bases, with 5 bases of the junction left unmatched. There are 15 residues in the CDR3. The DNA of the CDR3 is TGTGCCAGCAGCCTCCGGGACAGCTCCTACAATGAGCAGTTCTTC. It is translated as CASSLRDSSYNEQFF.

The table lists this clonotype with a few counts. The J gene is TRBJ1-1, the V gene TRBV18, with D hard to call. CDR1 KGHSH and CDR2 LQKENI come from the germline V gene. The CDR3 is 13 residues long. Trimming cost V 3 bases and J 7 bases, with 12 bases left between them. Here the CDR3 DNA reads TGTGCCAGCTCACCTTCCGGACGGGGTGAAGCTTTCTTT. Its protein is CASSPSGRGEAFF. The variable domain in full, completed from reference TRBV18 and TRBJ1-1, reads NAGVMQNPRHLVRRRGQEARLRCSPMKGHSHVYWYRQLPEEGLKFMVYLQKENIIDESGMPKERFSAEFPKEGPSILRIQQVVRGDSAAYFCASSPSGRGEAFFGQGTRLTVV.

J is TRBJ2-7 and V is TRBV7-9; maybe TRBD2 (5 bases). Germline V gives CDR1 SEHNR, CDR2 FQNEAQ (reference sequence). The CDR3 is made up of 14 amino acids. V gave up 1 base and J gave up 0 bases, with 7 bases separating them. CDR3 bases: TGTGCCAGCAGCTTAGAGGGAGTCTCCTACGAGCAGTACGTC. The encoded protein is CASSLEGVSYEQYV.

For this clonotype: Compared with germline, one end of the junction differs, possibly owing to a read error. CDR3 in amino acids: CASSYSKAETRYF. CDR3 bases: TGTGCCAGCAGTTACTCGAAGGCGGAGACCCGGTACTTC. The gene calls are TRBV6-2 or TRBV6-3 and TRBJ2-5, with unresolved D. This CDR3 is built from 13 residues. Germline V gene sequence: CDR1 MNHEY, CDR2 SVGEGT.

This clonotype was found a few times. The chain recombines TRBV19 with TRBJ2-1; 8 bases line up with TRBD2. Germline CDR1 LNHDA, CDR2 SQIVND (reference sequence). The ends lost 3 bases at V and 5 bases at J; junction bases unmatched: 0. This CDR3 contains 13 residues. Here the CDR3 DNA reads TGTGCCAGTAGTATGACTAGCGACAATGAGCAGTTCTTC. Its protein is CASSMTSDNEQFF.

This clonotype has more than one count but fewer than ten. A much larger clone lies a single base off, so this may be a read error. V usage is TRBV15 and J usage is TRBJ1-5, with 9 positions matching TRBD1. CDR1 LNHNV and CDR2 YYDKDF come from the germline V gene (reference sequence). The CDR3 has 16 residues. CDR3 in DNA: TGTGCCGCCAGCAGATCGGGACAGGGTAGCAATCAGCCCCAGCATTTT. Amino acid sequence: CAASRSGQGSNQPQHF.